The rows below give T cell receptor beta chains drawn from one sample of a study of blood T cell repertoires in COVID-19. Some clones are missing from TCRdb's copy, which holds only in-frame ones; the method was immunoSEQ multiplex PCR. The repertoire has 200,000 to 300,000 clones, approximately 87% of them found once; the top ten carry 2% to 3%. Sequencing was done on a sample of peripheral blood. The receptors shown here come from a woman aged 45-60 years with acute or convalescent COVID-19. Each CDR3 is given with its conserved first and last residue. A D gene is named only where the DNA matches it firmly. Clone size is shown for a subset of rows, as once, few, many or a class of expanded clone.

j_call v_call d_call clone_size cdr3_aa cdr3_nt
TRBJ2-7 TRBV27 NA NA CASSPVLRGRSYEQYF TGTGCCAGCAGTCCAGTACTCAGGGGACGCTCCTACGAGCAGTACTTC
TRBJ2-7 TRBV5-1 TRBD2 NA CASSLELAGSDGPYF TGCGCCAGCAGCTTGGAACTAGCGGGTTCCGACGGGCCGTACTTC
TRBJ2-1 TRBV11-3 NA NA CASSLASTRGSNNEQFF TGTGCCAGCAGCTTAGCCTCCACGCGCGGGTCAAACAATGAGCAGTTCTTC
TRBJ2-2 TRBV27 TRBD2 once CASSPGLAVNTGELFF TGTGCCAGCAGTCCGGGACTAGCGGTAAACACCGGGGAGCTGTTTTTT
TRBJ1-2 TRBV7-3 NA NA CASSLTSQNYGYTF TGTGCCAGCAGCTTAACGTCCCAGAACTATGGCTACACCTTC
TRBJ2-7 TRBV21-1 NA once CASSKLAGTPHEQYF TGTGCCAGCAGCAAACTAGCGGGAACCCCTCACGAGCAGTACTTC
TRBJ2-3 TRBV7-2 TRBD2 NA CASSYPPRLAGGRADTQYF TGTGCCAGCAGCTACCCTCCCCGGCTAGCGGGAGGGAGGGCAGATACGCAGTATTTT
TRBJ2-7 TRBV28 NA NA CASTPRGGPSYEQYF TGTGCCAGCACTCCAAGGGGGGGTCCCTCCTACGAGCAGTACTTC
TRBJ2-5 TRBV5-4 NA NA CASSLQDSQETQYF TGTGCCAGCAGCTTGCAGGACTCGCAAGAGACCCAGTACTTC
TRBJ1-6 TRBV4-2 TRBD1 NA CASSPATSGTANSPLHF TGTGCCAGCAGCCCCGCTACCTCCGGGACAGCGAATTCACCCCTCCACTTT
TRBJ1-2 TRBV29-1 TRBD1 NA CSVVTGGIGYTF TGCAGCGTTGTGACAGGGGGCATAGGCTACACCTTC
TRBJ2-1 TRBV5-1 TRBD2 NA CASSSGAGGWGEQFF TGCGCCAGCAGCTCCGGAGCGGGAGGCTGGGGTGAGCAGTTCTTC
TRBJ1-2 TRBV29-1 TRBD1 NA CSVDGTAYGYTF TGCAGCGTTGACGGGACAGCCTATGGCTACACCTTC
TRBJ2-1 TRBV5-1 NA NA CASSLAFMLNNEQFF TGCGCCAGCAGTTTAGCCTTTATGTTGAACAATGAGCAGTTCTTC
TRBJ2-7 TRBV9 NA NA CASSVVGGDWRDLYEQYF TGTGCCAGCAGCGTAGTGGGGGGAGACTGGCGCGACCTATACGAGCAGTACTTC
TRBJ1-5 TRBV6-1 TRBD1 few CASSDGQGVRPQHF TGTGCCAGCAGTGACGGACAGGGGGTTAGGCCCCAGCATTTT
TRBJ2-7 TRBV5-1 TRBD2 NA CASSGGSGSYEQYF TGCGCCAGCAGCGGCGGGAGTGGGTCCTACGAGCAGTACTTC
TRBJ1-3 TRBV28 NA NA CASSLGGGGNTIYF TGTGCCAGCAGTTTGGGGGGAGGGGGAAACACCATATATTTT
TRBJ2-7 TRBV9 TRBD2 NA CASSVERESWYEQYF TGTGCCAGCAGCGTAGAGCGGGAGTCATGGTACGAGCAGTACTTC
TRBJ2-1 TRBV29-1 NA few CSVDTTGRDLGGGLFF TGCAGCGTTGACACCACGGGGAGAGACCTAGGTGGAGGTCTGTTCTTC
TRBJ2-3 TRBV7-3 TRBD2 NA CASSNGLAGGGDTQYF TGTGCCAGCAGCAACGGACTAGCGGGAGGAGGGGATACGCAGTATTTT
TRBJ2-3 TRBV10-3 TRBD2 NA CAGGSTDTQYF TGTGCGGGGGGGAGCACAGATACGCAGTATTTT
TRBJ2-7 TRBV7-8 TRBD2 once CASSQGSGSYF TGTGCCAGCAGCCAAGGTAGCGGGAGTTACTTC